This TCR beta chain emerged from a study of blood T cell repertoires in COVID-19. Study-wide background: Italy, Spain and the United States were the sources of the convalescent and acute COVID-19 samples.

This clone came up many times. In the authors' workflow: The assay estimated nucleated cells by amplifying reference gene primers. Only in-frame clones appear in the TCRdb table, and some are missing; sequencing was by immunoSEQ multiplex PCR. D and trimming were read from the DNA, whereas the V and J calls and clone size are those reported in that table. The data contain roughly 500,000 clones, 70% to 90% of them singletons. This CDR3 has 14 amino acids. V shed 1 base, J shed 6 bases, and the junction held 5 bases outside the gene matches. Germline V gene sequence: CDR1 LNHDA, CDR2 SQIVND (reference sequence).

The rearrangement joins TRBV19 to TRBJ2-7; TRBD1 agrees at 8 bases. The sequence came from a human donor in a cohort sampled during active COVID-19. The material sequenced was peripheral blood. The CDR3 nucleotides are TGTGCCAGTAGTATAGCGGGCAGGGGGCGCGAGCAGTACTTC. Its protein product is CASSIAGRGREQYF.